Below, 19 T cell receptor beta chains from the same sample are listed, as sequenced in a study of OX40 agonist ivuxolimab in advanced cancers. Here immunoSEQ multiplex PCR was the method, and the copy in TCRdb shows in-frame clones only, minus some. The sample records 65,000 to 85,000 clones, around 83% being singletons. This sample comprised CD4+ or CD8+ T cells sorted from blood, obtained in a trial of the OX40 agonist ivuxolimab. Receptor source: an adult with an advanced solid tumor such as melanoma, head and neck, liver or kidney cancer.

The genes are TRBV5-4 and TRBJ1-1, with D hard to call. The CDR3 is made up of 13 amino acids. V was pared by 2 bases and J by 4 bases, with 9 bases between. CDR1 is SGHNT and CDR2 is YYREEE in the germline V gene (reference sequence). This CDR3 reads CASSLTEGTEAFF. The CDR3 region has the DNA TGTGCCAGCAGCTTAACAGAGGGCACTGAAGCTTTCTTT. Filled out from reference TRBV5-4 and TRBJ1-1, the complete variable domain reads ETGVTQSPTHLIKTRGQQVTLRCSSQSGHNTVSWYQQALGQGPQFIFQYYREEENGRGNFPPRFSGLQFPNYSSELNVNALELDDSALYLCASSLTEGTEAFFGQGTRLTVV.

V and J are TRBV5-1 and TRBJ1-1, with D maybe TRBD1 (5 bases). This CDR3 has 17 amino acids. The germline V and J ends were trimmed by 4 bases and 0 bases, with 19 bases remaining between them. Per the germline V gene, CDR1 is SGHRS and CDR2 is YFSETQ. CDR3 sequence: CASSPGGTATLNTEAFF. The CDR3 DNA is TGCGCCAGCAGCCCGGGGGGTACGGCGACTTTGAACACTGAAGCTTTCTTT.

The rearrangement joins TRBV27 to TRBJ2-7; 8 bases match TRBD2. The CDR3 runs 15 residues. J was trimmed by 4 bases and V by 4 bases; bases with no gene match: 9. Germline V gives CDR1 MNHEY, CDR2 SMNVEV (reference sequence). CDR3 residues: CASSSPPGGRYEQYF. In DNA, the CDR3 is TGTGCCAGCAGTTCCCCACCGGGGGGGAGGTACGAGCAGTACTTC.

The V call is TRBV6-1, the J call TRBJ2-7; 8 positions match TRBD1. V lost 7 bases, J lost 8 bases, and 16 bases stayed unmatched. Germline V gene data show CDR1 as MNHNS and CDR2 as SASEGT. This CDR3 has 15 amino acids. This CDR3 reads CASTSDRAQAGQQYF. The CDR3 nucleotides are TGTGCCAGCACCTCGGACAGGGCTCAGGCAGGCCAGCAGTACTTC.

CDR3 in DNA: TGTGCCAGCAGCTTGAGGCCCAAGCCGTCCACTGAAGCTTTCTTT. It specifies CASSLRPKPSTEAFF. The chain has TRBV5-4 and TRBJ1-1; no firm D call. V gave up 1 base and J gave up 4 bases, with 14 bases separating them. Per germline, CDR1 SGHNT and CDR2 YYREEE (reference sequence). This CDR3 region has 15 residues. The entire variable domain, with the rest obtained from reference TRBV5-4 and TRBJ1-1, is as follows: ETGVTQSPTHLIKTRGQQVTLRCSSQSGHNTVSWYQQALGQGPQFIFQYYREEENGRGNFPPRFSGLQFPNYSSELNVNALELDDSALYLCASSLRPKPSTEAFFGQGTRLTVV.

V gene TRBV6-1 combines with J gene TRBJ2-7; possibly TRBD1 for D (7 bases). The CDR3 loop spans 14 amino acids. Between the trimmed V and J ends, which lost 7 bases and 3 bases, there was a span of 16 bases. The germline V gene encodes CDR1 MNHNS and CDR2 SASEGT. The CDR3 sequence: CASIPSGGGYEQYF. The CDR3, as DNA: TGTGCCAGCATCCCCTCAGGGGGAGGCTACGAGCAGTACTTC.

The V and J genes are TRBV30 and TRBJ2-3; either TRBD1 or TRBD2 may supply D (5 bases each). CDR1 is GTSNPN and CDR2 is SVGIG in the germline V gene (reference sequence). Deletions cut 0 bases from V and 1 base from J, with 11 bases between. This CDR3 has 15 residues. The CDR3: CAWSVGGGRTDTQYF. The DNA of the CDR3 is TGTGCCTGGAGTGTCGGTGGGGGTCGCACAGATACGCAGTATTTT.

The chain employs TRBV9 and TRBJ1-5; TRBD1 might be the D (6 bases). CDR3 length equals 14 residues. CDR1 and CDR2 from the germline V gene are SGDLS and YYNGEE. V was shortened by 2 bases and J by 5 bases, with 11 bases between the two germline ends. CDR3 bases: TGTGCCAGCAGCGTCGCCGGGACATATCAGCCCCAGCATTTT. The encoded protein is CASSVAGTYQPQHF.

This clone turned up a few times. V usage is TRBV28 and J usage is TRBJ1-6, with 9 bases lining up with TRBD1. Trimming took 9 bases from V and 8 from J; bases not matched to a gene: 8. CDR1 and CDR2 from the germline V gene are MDHEN and SYDVKM. The CDR3 sequence is 14 residues long. The CDR3 nucleotides are TGTGCCAGTACGACAGGGGGATTCGATTCACCCCTCCACTTT. This encodes CASTTGGFDSPLHF.

V usage is TRBV5-6 and J usage is TRBJ1-5; a weak D match, TRBD1 (6 bases). CDR1 SGHDT and CDR2 YYEEEE come from the germline V gene. Trimming left V 0 bases short and J 2 bases short, with 12 bases between. This CDR3 is built from 16 residues. Here the CDR3 reads CASSLGTGIGNQPQHF. CDR3 DNA sequence: TGTGCCAGCAGCTTGGGAACAGGGATAGGCAATCAGCCCCAGCATTTT.

The chain employs TRBV18 and TRBJ2-7; possible D gene TRBD1, 5 bases. Deletions cut 3 bases from V and 6 bases from J, with 15 bases between. This CDR3 is 14 amino acids long. CDR1 KGHSH and CDR2 LQKENI come from the germline V gene. DNA of the CDR3: TGTGCCAGCTCACCGCTTATTGACAGTCCCGAGCAGTACTTC. Translated, it gives CASSPLIDSPEQYF. The whole variable domain, remainder taken from reference TRBV18 and TRBJ2-7, is NAGVMQNPRHLVRRRGQEARLRCSPMKGHSHVYWYRQLPEEGLKFMVYLQKENIIDESGMPKERFSAEFPKEGPSILRIQQVVRGDSAAYFCASSPLIDSPEQYFGPGTRLTVT.

This chain connects TRBV30 to TRBJ2-1, with TRBD2 matching 13 bases. Looked up from germline, CDR1 is GTSNPN and CDR2 is SVGIG (reference sequence). V trimming: 0 bases; J trimming: 7 bases; junction bases outside the gene matches: 12. CDR3 size: 18 residues. CDR3 residues: CAWSVLEGTSGDRNEQFF. Written as DNA, the CDR3 is TGTGCCTGGAGTGTACTGGAAGGGACTAGCGGGGACAGGAATGAGCAGTTCTTC.

The chain recombines TRBV12-5 with TRBJ2-1; D is possibly TRBD2 (6 bases). The CDR3 totals 16 residues. In germline, CDR1 is LGHNT, CDR2 FRNRAP. Trimming removed 4 bases from V and 2 bases from J, with 15 bases in between. This CDR3 is CASGWGRGTTYNEQFF. Here the CDR3 DNA reads TGTGCTAGTGGTTGGGGTCGGGGGACGACCTACAATGAGCAGTTCTTC.

This chain connects TRBV5-6 to TRBJ1-2; D not certain. Trimming stripped 4 bases from V and 7 bases from J, with 14 bases between. Germline values: CDR1 SGHDT, CDR2 YYEEEE. The CDR3 consists of 13 residues. The DNA for the CDR3 is TGTGCCAGCAGCCCCAGTTATGGGTCTGGCTACACCTTC. Protein product: CASSPSYGSGYTF.

The chain is built from TRBV25-1 and TRBJ1-6; 7 bases are a match to TRBD1. CDR3 length equals 15 residues. Germline values: CDR1 MGHDK, CDR2 SYGVNS. Unmatched junction bases numbered 4, after V lost 2 bases and J lost 6 bases. In nucleotides, the CDR3 is TGTGCCAGCAGTGAACGGACAGGATCTAATTCACCCCTCCACTTT. Translating it yields CASSERTGSNSPLHF.

This sequence joins TRBV5-4 and TRBJ2-1; TRBD1 might be the D (5 bases). Trimming stripped 0 bases from V and 0 bases from J, with 13 bases between. This CDR3 spans 17 amino acids. Germline V gene lookup returns CDR1 SGHNT and CDR2 YYREEE (reference sequence). CDR3 residues: CASSLVIRDGSYNEQFF. The DNA for the CDR3 is TGTGCCAGCAGCTTGGTTATCAGGGATGGCTCCTACAATGAGCAGTTCTTC.

This chain uses TRBV6-5 with TRBJ2-7, with D possibly TRBD2 on 6 matching bases. CDR3 length: 14 residues. V dropped 6 bases and J dropped 1 base, with 13 bases sitting between them. The germline V gene encodes CDR1 MNHEY and CDR2 SVGAGI. CDR3 DNA sequence: TGTGCCAGCAGGCGGGGCGGAGGGTCCTACGAGCAGTACTTC. It translates to CASRRGGGSYEQYF.

The chain carries TRBV19 and TRBJ1-1, with 9 bases matching TRBD1. V was pared by 1 base and J by 3 bases, with 12 bases of the junction left unmatched. CDR1 is LNHDA and CDR2 is SQIVND in the germline V gene (reference sequence). CDR3 length equals 18 residues. CDR3 coding DNA: TGTGCCAGTAGTATAGCCCTCCCGGGACAGGGTAGGGACACTGAAGCTTTCTTT. Protein: CASSIALPGQGRDTEAFF. Based on the CDR3 plus reference TRBV19 and TRBJ1-1, the full variable domain is DGGITQSPKYLFRKEGQNVTLSCEQNLNHDAMYWYRQDPGQGLRLIYYSQIVNDFQKGDIAEGYSVSREKKESFPLTVTSAQKNPTAFYLCASSIALPGQGRDTEAFFGQGTRLTVV.

The genes are TRBV28 and TRBJ2-2; D is unresolved. Germline-derived CDR1 and CDR2 are MDHEN and SYDVKM. The ends were cut back, 6 bases at V and 4 bases at J, with 6 bases in the middle. The CDR3 is 12 residues long. As DNA, the CDR3 is TGTGCCAGCAGACTAACCACCGGGGAGCTGTTTTTT. Translated, it gives CASRLTTGELFF.